The entry below gives a single TCR beta chain sequence along with its context. These data come from a study of cytomegalovirus exposure and HLA in healthy donors. Only in-frame clones appear in the TCRdb table, and some are missing; sequencing was by immunoSEQ multiplex PCR. The sample shows 250,000 to 350,000 clones, approximately 86% of them seen only once. The sample taken for sequencing was PBMCs. The TCR originated in a woman aged 25 to 39 in good health and CMV-seropositive.

CDR3: CASRDRNSYEQYF. The CDR3 DNA follows: TGTGCCAGCAGGGACAGAAACTCCTACGAGCAGTACTTC. The chain is built from TRBV28 and TRBJ2-7; D possibly corresponds to TRBD1 (6 bases). V was trimmed by 6 bases and J by 0 bases, leaving 9 bases between them. Germline CDR1 and CDR2: MDHEN and SYDVKM. This CDR3 comprises 13 residues.